Shown below are 20 T cell receptor beta chains from a single sample sequenced in a study of vaccination and CD4 T cells after COVID-19. Sequencing of cultured CD4+ T cell DNA used the Oncomine TCR Beta short-read assay. TCRdb itself ran the PCR reads through MiXCR, one entry per CDR3 protein. The repertoire has about 22,000 distinct CDR3 sequences, 30% to 45% of them found once; the top ten carry approximately 8.9%. These receptors' antigens are unknown. Described time point: late sampling 161 to 241 days after vaccination in a few convalescent patients. As for treatment: 10-day PBMC culture with coronavirus spike peptide pools or control peptides (ViraFEST assay). The sample was CD4+ T cells from blood, cultured in vitro, taken about 7 months after SARS-CoV-2 vaccination. These receptors all stem from a human donor who had recovered from COVID-19.

CDR3 nucleotide sequence: TGCAGTGCAGAGGGGGGGGATACGCAGTATTTT. Residues: CSAEGGDTQYF. The rearrangement uses TRBV20-1 and TRBJ2-3; TRBD2 is a possible D gene (7 bases). The CDR3 has 11 residues. V dropped 6 bases and J dropped 6 bases, with 10 bases sitting between them. Looked up from germline, CDR1 is DFQATT and CDR2 is SNEGSKA (reference sequence).

The table lists this clonotype with a few counts. This chain links TRBV28 with TRBJ2-7; possibly TRBD2 for D (6 bases). Trimming pared 3 bases from V and 2 bases from J, leaving 8 bases between. The CDR3 has 13 residues. Germline V gives CDR1 MDHEN, CDR2 SYDVKM. In DNA form, the CDR3 reads TGTGCCAGCAGTTTGCGGGGACCCTACGAGCAGTACTTC. Its protein is CASSLRGPYEQYF.

The chain uses TRBV6-2 or TRBV6-3 and TRBJ2-5, with D perhaps given as TRBD1 or TRBD2 (5 bases each). The CDR3 has 14 residues. V was trimmed by 7 bases and J by 1 base, leaving 13 bases between them. Looked up from germline, CDR1 is MNHEY and CDR2 is SVGEGT. CDR3 region: CASNGWGSQETQYF. The CDR3 region has the DNA TGTGCCAGCAATGGCTGGGGGAGCCAAGAGACCCAGTACTTC.

V and J are TRBV29-1 and TRBJ2-5; D could derive from TRBD1 or TRBD2 (5 bases each). This CDR3 has 14 residues. Trimming took 6 bases from V and 4 from J, leaving 18 bases between them. Germline V gives CDR1 SQVTM, CDR2 ANQGSEA. The CDR3 coding sequence is TGCAGCGTCCGAGGGCCGGGGCAGGCAGAGACCCAGTACTTC. This sequence encodes CSVRGPGQAETQYF.

The chain employs TRBV20-1 and TRBJ1-1; 7 bases agree with TRBD1. Germline V gene data show CDR1 as DFQATT and CDR2 as SNEGSKA (reference sequence). CDR3 length: 13 amino acids. V lost 6 bases, J lost 3 bases, and 7 bases stayed unmatched. This CDR3 is CSAVDRDYTEAFF. The CDR3 DNA is TGCAGTGCCGTTGACAGGGATTACACTGAAGCTTTCTTT.

V gene TRBV7-3 combines with J gene TRBJ2-1; 10 positions agree with TRBD2. Germline assignment: CDR1 SGHTA and CDR2 FQGTGA. Trimming took 5 bases from V and 7 from J; bases not matched to a gene: 5. The CDR3 sequence is 14 residues long. The DNA of the CDR3 is TGTGCCAGCAGCGCTAGCGGGAGTGAGAATGAGCAGTTCTTC. Protein product: CASSASGSENEQFF.

This clonotype was seen a handful of times. V is TRBV24-1 and J is TRBJ2-3; possibly TRBD1 for D (5 bases). Germline assignment: CDR1 KGHDR and CDR2 SFDVKD. The germline V and J ends were trimmed by 9 bases and 2 bases, with 11 bases remaining between them. The CDR3 has 13 amino acids. The CDR3 coding sequence is TGTGCCACCGTGGACACAGTCACAGATACGCAGTATTTT. Its protein product is CATVDTVTDTQYF.

The chain joins TRBV20-1 to TRBJ2-5; no clear D. The CDR3 length is 13 residues. The V end was cut by 0 bases, the J end by 7 bases, with 12 bases between. CDR1 is DFQATT and CDR2 is SNEGSKA in the germline V gene (reference sequence). In DNA form, the CDR3 reads TGCAGTGCTAGAGATCGGAGCGTTTGGACCCAGTACTTC. It is translated as CSARDRSVWTQYF.

The chain is built from TRBV28 and TRBJ2-2; D not certain. The CDR3 length is 14 residues. V lost 6 bases and J lost 5, with 13 bases in between. Germline values: CDR1 MDHEN, CDR2 SYDVKM. CDR3 in amino acids: CASRGRAGTGELFF. CDR3 sequence (DNA): TGTGCCAGCAGGGGCCGGGCAGGAACCGGGGAGCTGTTTTTT.

This clonotype has just a few counts. The chain carries TRBV27 and TRBJ2-7, with D perhaps TRBD2 (5 bases). This CDR3 has 14 residues. CDR1 and CDR2 (germline): MNHEY, SMNVEV (reference sequence). V was shortened by 6 bases and J by 4 bases, with 16 bases between the two germline ends. In nucleotides, the CDR3 is TGTGCCAGCAGCCGCCGGGGAGAGGGTTACGAGCAGTACTTC. Protein: CASSRRGEGYEQYF.

The chain recombines TRBV6-2 or TRBV6-3 with TRBJ1-5; no clear D. CDR1 and CDR2 from the germline V gene are MNHEY and SVGEGT. V dropped 0 bases and J dropped 2 bases, with 8 bases sitting between them. The CDR3 has 15 residues. This CDR3 reads CASSYSGYRNQPQHF. As DNA, the CDR3 is TGTGCCAGCAGTTACTCGGGATACCGCAATCAGCCCCAGCATTTT.

This chain uses TRBV28 with TRBJ2-7; 7 positions agree with TRBD1. J was trimmed by 5 bases and V by 3 bases; bases with no gene match: 1. The CDR3 is 12 residues long. CDR1 is MDHEN, CDR2 SYDVKM, per germline. CDR3 protein: CASSFTGDEQYF. In DNA form, the CDR3 reads TGTGCCAGCAGTTTCACAGGGGACGAGCAGTACTTC. The full variable domain, its missing parts supplied by reference TRBV28 and TRBJ2-7, is DVKVTQSSRYLVKRTGEKVFLECVQDMDHENMFWYRQDPGLGLRLIYFSYDVKMKEKGDIPEGYSVSREKKERFSLILESASTNQTSMYLCASSFTGDEQYFGPGTRLTVT.

This clonotype came up a few times. The chain joins TRBV7-2 to TRBJ2-7, with TRBD2 as a possible D gene (6 bases). The CDR3 spans 14 residues. Between the trimmed V and J ends, which lost 5 bases and 5 bases, there was a span of 16 bases. Germline V gene data show CDR1 as SGHTA and CDR2 as FQGNSA. CDR3 amino acids: CASSLMRDSHEQYF. CDR3 nucleotides: TGTGCCAGCAGCCTTATGAGGGACTCACACGAGCAGTACTTC.

This clonotype showed up just a few times. The chain couples TRBV28 to TRBJ2-5, with 7 bases aligning to TRBD1. This CDR3 region has 14 residues. The V segment lost 5 bases and the J segment 5 bases; nucleotides outside the gene matches: 8. The germline CDR1 and CDR2 sequences are MDHEN and SYDVKM. CDR3 bases: TGTGCCAGCAGTCCCACGACAGGGCTGGAGACCCAGTACTTC. As protein: CASSPTTGLETQYF.

This chain links TRBV6-1 with TRBJ2-7; maybe TRBD1 (5 bases). The V gene's germline CDR1 is MNHNS and CDR2 SASEGT. V gave up 7 bases and J gave up 6 bases, with 16 bases separating them. This CDR3 has 13 residues. CDR3 sequence reads: CASTRVSSSEQYF. For the CDR3, the DNA is TGTGCCAGCACCAGGGTTTCTTCATCCGAGCAGTACTTC.

This chain links TRBV6-5 with TRBJ1-1, with D possibly being TRBD1 (6 bases). Germline V gene lookup returns CDR1 MNHEY and CDR2 SVGAGI. V was cut by 4 bases and J by 4 bases, with 16 bases left in between. CDR3 size: 15 residues. In nucleotides, the CDR3 is TGTGCCAGCAGTTTCACACAGGGAAGGATCACTGAAGCTTTCTTT. Amino acid sequence: CASSFTQGRITEAFF.

The V gene is TRBV15, the J gene TRBJ1-5; perhaps TRBD1 as D (5 bases). From germline, CDR1 is LNHNV and CDR2 YYDKDF (reference sequence). This CDR3 is built from 16 residues. Trimming took 0 bases from V and 4 from J, leaving 13 bases between them. As DNA, the CDR3 is TGTGCCACCAGCAGAGATCAGGGTCGGATAAATCAGCCCCAGCATTTT. As protein: CATSRDQGRINQPQHF.

The genes are TRBV7-9 and TRBJ2-1; D gene uncertain. The CDR3 covers 13 residues. Germline loops: CDR1 SEHNR, CDR2 FQNEAQ (reference sequence). V lost 4 bases and J 4 bases, leaving 8 bases between the germline ends. CDR3 sequence reads: CASSSDGYNEQFF. For the CDR3, the DNA is TGTGCCAGCAGCTCTGATGGGTACAATGAGCAGTTCTTC.

This clonotype was seen only a few times. This sequence joins TRBV6-1 and TRBJ2-5; 7 bases match TRBD1. Germline CDR1 is MNHNS and CDR2 is SASEGT. V was clipped by 6 bases and J by 2 bases; unmatched bases: 3. This CDR3 has 13 amino acids. CDR3 DNA: TGTGCCAGCAGGTGGGACAGACAAGAGACCCAGTACTTC. Residues: CASRWDRQETQYF.

This chain joins TRBV20-1 and TRBJ2-1, with 10 bases identical to TRBD2. CDR3 length: 17 amino acids. Germline CDR1 reads DFQATT; CDR2 reads SNEGSKA (reference sequence). V was pared by 6 bases and J by 4 bases, with 15 bases of the junction left unmatched. The CDR3, as DNA: TGCAGTGCCTTTTCCCTAGCGGGAGTCAGGCTATACAATGAGCAGTTCTTC. Translation gives CSAFSLAGVRLYNEQFF.